One and the same sample provided the 20 T cell receptor beta chains below, sequenced in a study of blood T cell repertoires in COVID-19. Sequencing was performed with immunoSEQ multiplex PCR; in TCRdb, only in-frame clones are kept and a portion is missing. The repertoire holds 250,000 to 300,000 clones, with about four fifths as singletons. Sequencing was performed on PBMCs or T cells enriched from blood (not recorded which). Receptor source: a man aged 35 to 55 who had been exposed to COVID-19.

This rearrangement joins TRBV11-2 to TRBJ2-1; 7 nucleotides match TRBD2. The CDR3 loop spans 17 amino acids. The V segment lost 5 bases and the J segment 0 bases; nucleotides outside the gene matches: 10. The germline gives CDR1 SGHAT, CDR2 FQNNGV. CDR3 sequence reads: CASSGGGSGSSYNEQFF. CDR3 DNA: TGTGCCAGCAGCGGGGGGGGTAGCGGAAGCTCCTACAATGAGCAGTTCTTC.

This clone was seen more than once but under ten times. This chain links TRBV18 with TRBJ1-4, with 7 positions matching TRBD1. CDR3 size: 17 residues. Germline lookup yields CDR1 KGHSH and CDR2 LQKENI. The J segment lost 7 bases and the V segment lost 6 bases, leaving 17 bases of the junction unmatched. The CDR3 loop is CASSKLMTGFVGEKLFF. CDR3 nucleotide sequence: TGTGCCAGCTCCAAGCTTATGACAGGGTTCGTAGGTGAAAAACTGTTTTTT.

The V call is TRBV7-3, the J call TRBJ2-1, with D perhaps matching TRBD2 (6 bases). This CDR3 comprises 14 residues. Trimming removed 6 bases from V and 0 bases from J, with 9 bases in between. Germline V gene data show CDR1 as SGHTA and CDR2 as FQGTGA. CDR3 sequence (DNA): TGTGCCAGCAGATCGGGGGACTCCTACAATGAGCAGTTCTTC. This encodes CASRSGDSYNEQFF.

The V gene is TRBV6-5, the J gene TRBJ2-7, with TRBD1 identical over 8 bases. Trimming took 5 bases from V and 1 from J; bases not matched to a gene: 7. Germline loops: CDR1 MNHEY, CDR2 SVGAGI. The length of the CDR3 is 15 residues. The CDR3 coding sequence is TGTGCCAGCAGTAAACTCGGGACAGGATCCTACGAGCAGTACTTC. The encoded protein is CASSKLGTGSYEQYF.

The J gene is TRBJ2-5, the V gene TRBV5-1, with 12 bases matching TRBD1. This CDR3 comprises 17 residues. V was pared by 4 bases and J by 4 bases, with 11 bases of the junction left unmatched. Germline V lookup: CDR1 SGHRS, CDR2 YFSETQ. The CDR3 bases are TGCGCCAGCAGCCCCGGGACAGGGGGCATTCTTCTAGAGACCCAGTACTTC. Translated: CASSPGTGGILLETQYF. Full variable domain (rest looked up from reference TRBV5-1 and TRBJ2-5): KAGVTQTPRYLIKTRGQQVTLSCSPISGHRSVSWYQQTPGQGLQFLFEYFSETQRNKGNFPGRFSGRQFSNSRSEMNVSTLELGDSALYLCASSPGTGGILLETQYFGPGTRLLVL.

This rearrangement joins TRBV18 to TRBJ1-1; D perhaps matches TRBD1 (6 bases). CDR1 and CDR2 (germline): KGHSH, LQKENI. Between the trimmed V and J ends, which lost 1 base and 1 base, there was a span of 16 bases. This CDR3 spans 17 amino acids. For the CDR3, the DNA is TGTGCCAGCTCACCACAAACTACGACAGGCAAGAACACTGAAGCTTTCTTT. Its translation is CASSPQTTTGKNTEAFF.

This clone was recorded once. The genes are TRBV4-1 and TRBJ1-5; possible D gene TRBD1, 6 bases. The CDR3 has 14 amino acids. V gave up 3 bases and J gave up 3 bases, with 9 bases separating them. Germline V CDR1 and CDR2: MGHRA, YSYEKL. CDR3 nucleotides: TGCGCCAGCAGCCACGGACAGTCCAATCAGCCCCAGCATTTT. Translation gives CASSHGQSNQPQHF.

Turning to this clone: The sample has other DNA sequences that encode this CDR3 too. The chain carries TRBV9 and TRBJ2-1; possibly TRBD2 for D (6 bases). This CDR3 spans 15 amino acids. V was clipped by 0 bases and J by 2 bases, with 9 bases between them. Germline V gene data show CDR1 as SGDLS and CDR2 as YYNGEE. CDR3 sequence: CASSVVGSAYNEQFF. In DNA, the CDR3 is TGTGCCAGCAGCGTAGTCGGGAGTGCCTACAATGAGCAGTTCTTC.

V gene TRBV7-9 combines with J gene TRBJ1-2, with TRBD1 matching over 7 bases. The CDR3 runs 13 residues. Looked up from germline, CDR1 is SEHNR and CDR2 is FQNEAQ (reference sequence). V dropped 8 bases and J dropped 6; count of bases not matched to a gene: 9. CDR3 protein: CASLEGAKNGYTF. In DNA form, the CDR3 reads TGTGCCAGCCTAGAGGGGGCGAAAAATGGCTACACCTTC.

The rearrangement joins TRBV6-1 to TRBJ1-1, with D possibly being TRBD1 (6 bases). The germline CDR1 and CDR2 sequences are MNHNS and SASEGT. This CDR3 spans 12 amino acids. V was shortened by 3 bases and J by 5 bases, with 7 bases between the two germline ends. CDR3 sequence: CASSERGTEAFF. The DNA of the CDR3 is TGTGCCAGCAGTGAGAGGGGGACTGAAGCTTTCTTT.

The V call is TRBV12-2, the J call TRBJ2-6; TRBD1, the table's D call, lacks a check against the DNA. TRBV12-2 is a pseudogene. This CDR3 is 16 amino acids long. The CDR3 nucleotides are TGTGCAAGTCGCCCCGCAGTCAGCTCTGGGGCCAACGTCCTGACTTTC. Protein: CASRPAVSSGANVLTF.

V gene TRBV19 combines with J gene TRBJ1-5, with TRBD1 as a possible D gene (6 bases). CDR3 length: 14 residues. Germline V lookup: CDR1 LNHDA, CDR2 SQIVND (reference sequence). The V end lost 4 bases, the J end lost 1 base, and 8 bases lay between the germline ends. The CDR3 loop is CASSKGHSNQPQHF. CDR3 bases: TGTGCCAGTAGTAAGGGACACAGCAATCAGCCCCAGCATTTT.

The chain combines TRBV25-1 with TRBJ1-6; 7 nucleotides align to TRBD1. The V gene end was trimmed by 5 bases and the J gene end by 4 bases; junction bases not matched to a gene: 2. Germline V lookup: CDR1 MGHDK, CDR2 SYGVNS. The CDR3 is 14 residues long. The CDR3 nucleotides are TGTGCCAGCAGTCCGGGACAGTATAATTCACCCCTCCACTTT. Translating it yields CASSPGQYNSPLHF.

V gene TRBV6-5 combines with J gene TRBJ1-2; TRBD1 aligns across 7 bases. Germline CDR1 reads MNHEY; CDR2 reads SVGAGI. V lost 5 bases and J lost 2; bases outside the gene matches: 5. The CDR3 is 14 amino acids. In nucleotides, the CDR3 is TGTGCCAGCAGTAGACAGGGTTCGAACTATGGCTACACCTTC. This encodes CASSRQGSNYGYTF.

The chain links TRBV10-3 to TRBJ2-1; D is ambiguous. The CDR3 sequence is 13 residues long. Per germline, CDR1 ENHRY and CDR2 SYGVKD. V was clipped by 4 bases and J by 0 bases, with 4 bases between them. The chain's CDR3 is CAISVNSYNEQFF. DNA of the CDR3: TGTGCCATCAGTGTTAACTCCTACAATGAGCAGTTCTTC.

The V gene is TRBV4-1, the J gene TRBJ2-1, with TRBD1 matching 10 bases. Trimming at V came to 4 bases and at J to 4 bases, leaving 7 bases not matched to a gene. The germline CDR1 and CDR2 sequences are MGHRA and YSYEKL. The CDR3 is made up of 16 amino acids. CDR3 DNA: TGCGCCAGCAGCCGCCGACAGGGGGCAATGTACAATGAGCAGTTCTTC. Protein sequence: CASSRRQGAMYNEQFF.

The gene calls are TRBV29-1 and TRBJ2-2, with TRBD2 identical over 8 bases. Germline V CDR1 and CDR2: SQVTM, ANQGSEA. V shed 3 bases, J shed 3 bases, and the junction held 6 bases outside the gene matches. This CDR3 spans 15 amino acids. CDR3 bases: TGCAGCGTTGAGGGACTAGGTTATTACACCGGGGAGCTGTTTTTT. Translation: CSVEGLGYYTGELFF.

The genes are TRBV7-2 and TRBJ1-5; D not resolved. CDR3 length equals 14 residues. CDR1 and CDR2 from the germline V gene are SGHTA and FQGNSA. V lost 2 bases and J 7 bases, leaving 12 bases between the germline ends. The CDR3 DNA reads TGTGCCAGCAGCTTACGCGGGTTAGGGCAGCCCCAGCATTTT. Amino acids: CASSLRGLGQPQHF.

This CDR3 reads CSASSSQWRESWNEQFF. In DNA form, the CDR3 reads TGCAGTGCTAGTTCTTCCCAGTGGCGGGAATCCTGGAATGAGCAGTTCTTC. V usage is TRBV20-1 and J usage is TRBJ2-1, with D possibly being TRBD2 (6 bases). Germline CDR1 DFQATT, CDR2 SNEGSKA (reference sequence). There are 17 residues in the CDR3. V lost 3 bases, J lost 7 bases, and 25 bases lay in between.

This rearrangement joins TRBV12-5 to TRBJ1-2; no reliable D call. This CDR3 is built from 14 residues. Germline CDR1 and CDR2: LGHNT and FRNRAP. The germline V and J ends were trimmed by 2 bases and 4 bases, with 11 bases remaining between them. The CDR3 loop reads CASGLLHNGYGYTF. In DNA, the CDR3 is TGTGCTAGTGGTTTGCTCCATAACGGCTATGGCTACACCTTC. Full variable domain (missing parts from reference TRBV12-5 and TRBJ1-2): DARVTQTPRHKVTEMGQEVTMRCQPILGHNTVFWYRQTMMQGLELLAYFRNRAPLDDSGMPKDRFSAEMPDATLATLKIQPSEPRDSAVYFCASGLLHNGYGYTFGSGTRLTVV.